One and the same sample provided the 18 T cell receptor beta chains below, sequenced in a study of T cells after yellow fever vaccination. TCRdb itself ran the 5' RACE reads through MiXCR, one entry per CDR3 protein. The sample carries roughly 180,000 distinct CDR3 sequences, 6.2% recorded once. Here the sequenced sample was CD4+ T cells sorted from PBMCs, taken on the day of the first yellow fever vaccination. The source of these receptors is a man aged 18 to 29 who received the YFV17D yellow fever vaccine.

This clonotype was seen a handful of times. This chain links TRBV2 with TRBJ2-3, with 10 bases lining up with TRBD2. The CDR3 is 14 amino acids. The trim removed 2 bases at V and 5 bases at J, leaving 1 base unmatched. The germline V gene encodes CDR1 SNHLY and CDR2 FYNNEI. The CDR3 DNA reads as TGTGCCAGCAGTGAAAGGACTAGCGGAGATACGCAGTATTTT. It is translated as CASSERTSGDTQYF.

In the case of this clonotype: A much larger clone sits a single nucleotide away, making a read error possible. The chain combines TRBV12-3 or TRBV12-4 with TRBJ1-5; TRBD1 might be the D (5 bases). The CDR3 runs to 13 residues. The V end lost 6 bases, the J end lost 7 bases, and 13 bases lay between the germline ends. DNA for the CDR3: TGTGCCAGCAGCGCAGGGAGGAAGCAGCCCCAGCATTTT. It specifies CASSAGRKQPQHF.

The V call is TRBV20-1, the J call TRBJ2-4, with TRBD1 identical over 9 bases. J lost 6 bases, V lost 3 bases, and 9 bases had no gene match. Germline loops: CDR1 DFQATT, CDR2 SNEGSKA (reference sequence). CDR3 length: 15 residues. CDR3 DNA sequence: TGCAGTGCTAGGGGCTCGGGGACAGGGCTAAACATTCAGTACTTC. Translation gives CSARGSGTGLNIQYF.

This clonotype was counted ten times or more. This rearrangement joins TRBV14 to TRBJ1-2; D is undetermined. From germline, CDR1 is SGHDN and CDR2 FVKESK. The CDR3 has 13 amino acids. V was clipped by 3 bases and J by 4 bases, with 9 bases between them. As DNA, the CDR3 is TGTGCCAGCAGCCACGGACCTTCCTATGGCTACACCTTC. Its translation: CASSHGPSYGYTF.

This clonotype has just a few counts. V and J are TRBV5-1 and TRBJ2-5; 8 bases match TRBD2. The V gene end was trimmed by 0 bases and the J gene end by 5 bases; junction bases not matched to a gene: 6. Germline CDR1 is SGHRS and CDR2 is YFSETQ. The CDR3 is 15 residues long. The CDR3 here is CASSLEGTRGETQYF. The CDR3 DNA reads TGCGCCAGCAGCTTGGAGGGGACTAGAGGGGAGACCCAGTACTTC.

This clonotype was detected only once. A much larger clone differs by one base, so this may be a read error. This CDR3 reads CVSSFHKQGGVLETQYF. The CDR3 nucleotides read TGTGTCAGCAGTTTCCACAAACAGGGAGGGGTTTTGGAGACCCAGTACTTC. The chain employs TRBV28 and TRBJ2-5; a weak D match, TRBD2 (7 bases). Germline values: CDR1 MDHEN, CDR2 SYDVKM. The CDR3 extends over 17 amino acids.

At least ten counts were recorded for this clonotype. The chain couples TRBV5-1 to TRBJ2-5; D possibly corresponds to TRBD2 (6 bases). Germline V CDR1 and CDR2: SGHRS, YFSETQ. This CDR3 is 15 amino acids long. Trimming removed 2 bases at V and 2 bases at J, with 13 bases between. The CDR3 loop is CASSFLPRGQETQYF. The CDR3 DNA is TGCGCCAGCAGCTTCCTCCCGCGGGGACAAGAGACCCAGTACTTC.

This clonotype was counted many times. In DNA form, the CDR3 reads TGTGCCAGCAGGACAGGGCTCTCAGGATCACCCCTCCACTTT. Amino acid sequence: CASRTGLSGSPLHF. This chain joins TRBV7-6 and TRBJ1-6; 7 nucleotides agree with TRBD1. This CDR3 has 14 residues. V gave up 6 bases and J gave up 10 bases; unmatched junction bases: 9. Germline V gene data show CDR1 as SGHVS and CDR2 as FNYEAQ.

This clonotype was observed a handful of times. The chain employs TRBV6-5 and TRBJ1-2, with 8 positions matching TRBD1. Germline CDR1 reads MNHEY; CDR2 reads SVGAGI. There are 17 residues in the CDR3. The V segment lost 4 bases and the J segment 8 bases; nucleotides outside the gene matches: 18. CDR3: CASSSNRDRLGRGGYTF. The CDR3 region has the DNA TGTGCCAGCAGTTCCAACCGGGACAGGCTGGGCCGGGGAGGCTACACCTTC.

The chain joins TRBV4-2 to TRBJ2-2, with 8 positions matching TRBD2. The V and J ends lost 3 bases and 1 base, in that order; junction bases with no gene match: 7. CDR3 length equals 17 residues. From germline, CDR1 is LGHNA and CDR2 YNFKEQ. The CDR3 region has the DNA TGTGCCAGCAGCCACCCCTCCGGGGGGGGGAACACCGGGGAGCTGTTTTTT. Translated: CASSHPSGGGNTGELFF.

The chain recombines TRBV11-2 with TRBJ1-6, with D hard to call. The CDR3 has 15 residues. Germline V gene lookup returns CDR1 SGHAT and CDR2 FQNNGV. Trimming shortened V by 1 base and J by 10 bases, and 14 bases separated the two germline ends. CDR3 sequence: CASSLGAVGWSPLHF. The CDR3 nucleotides read TGTGCCAGCAGCTTAGGGGCCGTGGGCTGGTCACCCCTCCACTTT.

The chain carries TRBV20-1 and TRBJ2-1; no firm D call. The CDR3 sequence is 14 residues long. The V and J ends lost 5 bases and 0 bases respectively, with 11 bases between them. Germline CDR1 DFQATT, CDR2 SNEGSKA (reference sequence). The DNA for the CDR3 is TGCAGTGCTGCGAGAAGATACTCCTACAATGAGCAGTTCTTC. Its translation is CSAARRYSYNEQFF.

This clonotype was observed a handful of times. V is TRBV6-5 and J is TRBJ1-4; D uncertain. Germline CDR1 and CDR2: MNHEY and SVGAGI. The CDR3 runs to 13 residues. The V end was cut by 0 bases, the J end by 4 bases, with 3 bases between. The CDR3 loop is CASSYSDNEKLFF. The CDR3 nucleotides are TGTGCCAGCAGTTACTCAGATAATGAAAAACTGTTTTTT.

This clonotype occurred a few times. The J gene is TRBJ1-1, the V gene TRBV20-1, with a tentative D call TRBD1 (6 bases). Germline assignment: CDR1 DFQATT and CDR2 SNEGSKA (reference sequence). V lost 5 bases and J lost 7, with 23 bases in between. CDR3 length: 15 amino acids. This CDR3 is CSASGDPREPFEAFF. CDR3 bases: TGCAGTGCTTCAGGGGACCCAAGGGAGCCTTTTGAAGCTTTCTTT.

This clonotype was recorded many times. J is TRBJ1-2 and V is TRBV7-2; the D is unclear. Germline assignment: CDR1 SGHTA and CDR2 FQGNSA. The length of the CDR3 is 15 residues. V was clipped by 3 bases and J by 5 bases, with 16 bases between them. The CDR3 protein is CASSFRELADYGYTF. Here the CDR3 DNA reads TGTGCCAGCAGCTTTAGAGAGTTGGCGGATTATGGCTACACCTTC. Together with reference TRBV7-2 and TRBJ1-2, the CDR3 gives the full variable domain: GAGVSQSPSNKVTEKGKDVELRCDPISGHTALYWYRQSLGQGLEFLIYFQGNSAPDKSGLPSDRFSAERTGGSVSTLTIQRTQQEDSAVYLCASSFRELADYGYTFGSGTRLTVV.

This clonotype came up many times. The chain has TRBV5-1 and TRBJ2-4; the D is unclear. Trimming took off 0 bases at V and 6 bases at J, with 7 bases between the two ends. The CDR3 runs to 13 residues. The V gene's germline CDR1 is SGHRS and CDR2 YFSETQ. The CDR3 protein is CASSLGWGNIQYF. Written as DNA, the CDR3 is TGCGCCAGCAGCTTGGGTTGGGGAAACATTCAGTACTTC.

The gene calls are TRBV10-3 and TRBJ1-3, with D uncertain. CDR1 is ENHRY, CDR2 SYGVKD, per germline. CDR3 length: 14 residues. The germline V and J ends were trimmed by 0 bases and 3 bases, with 6 bases remaining between them. DNA for the CDR3: TGTGCCATCAGTGAGTCGAAGGTTGGAAACACCATATATTTT. Translation: CAISESKVGNTIYF.

This clonotype has at least ten counts. V usage is TRBV16 and J usage is TRBJ2-7; D gene ambiguous. The CDR3 spans 14 residues. Germline CDR1 and CDR2: KGHSY and FQNENV. Trimming took off 1 base at V and 3 bases at J, with 10 bases between the two ends. The DNA for the CDR3 is TGTGCCAGCAGCCAATTCCAGTCCTTCTACGAGCAGTACTTC. Residues: CASSQFQSFYEQYF.